A selection of T cell receptor beta chains follows, all from one sample in a study of blood T cells in healthy people across ages. TCRdb re-analysed the 5' RACE reads in MiXCR, keeping a single row per CDR3 protein. The sample includes approximately 880,000 distinct CDR3 sequences, 40% to 60% seen only once; the top ten take around 15%. The sequencing sample was made of blood. The source of these receptors is a man younger than 40 in good health. The CDR3 runs from the conserved cysteine through the conserved F or W.

TRBJ2-2 | TRBV29-1 | CSVPGPNTGGLFF
TRBJ2-2 | TRBV30 | CAWSVSGELFF
TRBJ1-2 | TRBV6-1 | CASKDGTAGGGYTF
TRBJ2-5 | TRBV25-1 | CASSENSVQETQYF
TRBJ1-2 | TRBV7-8 | CASSLEAGDYGYTF
TRBJ1-1 | TRBV5-1 | CASRPGQILNTEAFF
TRBJ1-1 | TRBV4-2 | CASSQDWGGATEAFF
TRBJ2-1 | TRBV27 | CASSPSGGGTYNEQFF
TRBJ1-2 | TRBV12-3/TRBV12-4 | CASRPTGAVNGYTF
TRBJ1-5 | TRBV20-1 | CSATDRVTWQPQHF
TRBJ2-7 | TRBV28 | CASATGTGGAYEQYF
TRBJ2-1 | TRBV15 | CATSRDGGTTPSEQFF
TRBJ2-3 | TRBV24-1 | CATSDLPGGGGTDTQYF
TRBJ2-7 | TRBV6-1 | CASSGARGPPYEQYF
TRBJ2-7 | TRBV6-2/TRBV6-3 | CASRITGGDEQYF
TRBJ2-7 | TRBV28 | CASSYGPLSYEQYF
TRBJ2-1 | TRBV29-1 | CSSEGVSGGTYNEQFF
. | TRBV3-1 | CASSQGAGRSYEQYF
TRBJ1-6 | TRBV2 | CDTPYNSPLHF
TRBJ2-7 | TRBV28 | CASRTGGTYAEQYF
TRBJ2-1 | TRBV20-1 | CSARDPNSVYEQFF
TRBJ2-7 | TRBV6-1 | CASSTRDRTYEQYF
TRBJ2-3 | TRBV11-2 | CASSPWTSGELTDTQYF
TRBJ1-2 | TRBV5-6 | CASRYGRLTYGYTF
TRBJ2-2 | TRBV9 | CASSVGRENTGELFF
TRBJ2-1 | TRBV10-3 | CAISESMLGGLVSNEQFF
TRBJ1-4 | TRBV27 | CASRFSRGEEKLFF
TRBJ2-1 | TRBV3-1 | CASSPDRVLLNEQFF
TRBJ2-6 | TRBV7-9 | CASSYPPGGESSGTNVLTF
TRBJ2-1 | TRBV12-3/TRBV12-4 | CASSHRRSYNEQFF
TRBJ1-6 | TRBV5-1 | CASSGQEDNSPLHF
. | TRBV9 | CAIRDRNYEQYF
TRBJ1-1 | TRBV6-6 | CASSYSGQGYTEAFF
TRBJ1-1 | TRBV4-1 | CVSSQSGQMNTEAFF
TRBJ1-6 | TRBV28 | CASSLGGGQGNSPLHF
TRBJ2-5 | TRBV5-1 | CASSLAKSGGYNEQYF
TRBJ1-1 | TRBV5-5 | CASKVGTEAFF
TRBJ2-3 | TRBV11-2 | CASSLDVGGTDTQYF
TRBJ2-1 | TRBV6-1 | CASSATYGYNEQFF
TRBJ2-6 | TRBV12-3/TRBV12-4 | CASSTSEGAEGANVLTF
TRBJ2-7 | TRBV28 | CASTRTGVYEQYF
TRBJ1-6 | TRBV15 | CATSGDNSPLHF
TRBJ1-6 | TRBV6-5 | CASSRRADRDSPLHF
TRBJ2-2 | TRBV7-9 | CASSHRESELFF
TRBJ2-3 | TRBV20-1 | CSASVGDTQYF
TRBJ2-1 | TRBV20-1 | CSASALTSGSPYDEQFF
TRBJ1-2 | TRBV6-5 | CASRRDGMYGYTF
TRBJ2-1 | TRBV6-4 | CASSDSGQAYNEQFF